This T cell receptor (beta chain) comes out of a study of blood T cell repertoires in COVID-19. Study context: PBMCs, B-cell-depleted T cells, or T cells provided the cDNA or gDNA that made up the material.

Authors' methods: It was from reference gene primer amplification that nucleated cell counts were estimated. Data came from immunoSEQ multiplex PCR; TCRdb stores just in-frame clones and leaves some out. V and J calls and clone size come straight from that table; D and trimming were deduced from the DNA. Of more than 85,000 clones detected, 76% appear once; the ten largest clones hold around 4%. The CDR3 consists of 16 residues. CDR1 is LGHNA, CDR2 YNFKEQ, per germline. Trimming took 2 bases from V and 4 from J; bases not matched to a gene: 6. A single count supports this clone. The sample was peripheral blood. The chain recombines TRBV4-2 with TRBJ1-4; 8 bases line up with TRBD1. This receptor was taken from a woman of 80 years or more with acute or convalescent COVID-19. This chain's CDR3 is CASSQRGQELNEKLFF. For the CDR3, the DNA is TGTGCCAGCAGCCAAAGGGGACAGGAACTTAATGAAAAACTGTTTTTT.